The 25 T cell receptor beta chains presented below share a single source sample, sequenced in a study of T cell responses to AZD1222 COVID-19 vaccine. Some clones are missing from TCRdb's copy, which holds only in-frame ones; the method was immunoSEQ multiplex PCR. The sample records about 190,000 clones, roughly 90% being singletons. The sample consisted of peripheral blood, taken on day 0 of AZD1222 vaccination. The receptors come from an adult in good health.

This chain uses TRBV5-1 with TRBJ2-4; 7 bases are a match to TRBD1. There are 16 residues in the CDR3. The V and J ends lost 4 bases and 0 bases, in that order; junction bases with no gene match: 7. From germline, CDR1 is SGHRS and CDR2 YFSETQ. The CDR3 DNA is TGCGCCAGCAGCCCCGGGACAGCACTAGCCAAAAACATTCAGTACTTC. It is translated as CASSPGTALAKNIQYF.

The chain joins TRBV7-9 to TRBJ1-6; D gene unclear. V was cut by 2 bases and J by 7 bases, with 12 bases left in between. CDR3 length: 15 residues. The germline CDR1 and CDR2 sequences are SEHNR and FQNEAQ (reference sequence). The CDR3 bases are TGTGCCAGCAGCTTATATGGGTGGAAAAATTCACCCCTCCACTTT. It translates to CASSLYGWKNSPLHF. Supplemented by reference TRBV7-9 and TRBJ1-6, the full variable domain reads DTGVSQNPRHKITKRGQNVTFRCDPISEHNRLYWYRQTLGQGPEFLTYFQNEAQLEKSRLLSDRFSAERPKGSFSTLEIQRTEQGDSAMYLCASSLYGWKNSPLHFGNGTRLTVT.

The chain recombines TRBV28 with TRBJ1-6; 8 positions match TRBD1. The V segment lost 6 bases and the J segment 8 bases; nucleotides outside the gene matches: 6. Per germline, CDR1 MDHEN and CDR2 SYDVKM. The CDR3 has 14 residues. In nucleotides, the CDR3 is TGTGCCAGCAGATTAAGGACAGGGTATTCACCCCTCCACTTT. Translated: CASRLRTGYSPLHF.

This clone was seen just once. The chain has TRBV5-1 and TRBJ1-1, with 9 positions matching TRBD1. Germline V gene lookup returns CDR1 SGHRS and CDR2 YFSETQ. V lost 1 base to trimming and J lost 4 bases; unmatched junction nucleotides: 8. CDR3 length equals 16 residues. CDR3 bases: TGCGCCAGCAGCTTGTGGACAGGGGTGGGGTTCACTGAAGCTTTCTTT. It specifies CASSLWTGVGFTEAFF.

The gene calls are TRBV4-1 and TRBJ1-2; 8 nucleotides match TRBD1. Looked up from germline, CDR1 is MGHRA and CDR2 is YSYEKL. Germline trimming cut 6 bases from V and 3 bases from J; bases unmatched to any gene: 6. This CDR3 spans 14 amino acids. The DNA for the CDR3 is TGCGCCAGCAGTCTCACAGGGGGGGACTATGGCTACACCTTC. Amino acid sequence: CASSLTGGDYGYTF.

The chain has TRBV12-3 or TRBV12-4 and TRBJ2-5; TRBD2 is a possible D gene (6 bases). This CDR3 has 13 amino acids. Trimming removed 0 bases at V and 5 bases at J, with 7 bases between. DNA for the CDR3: TGTGCCAGCAGTTTAGCGGGAGGTGAGACCCAGTACTTC. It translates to CASSLAGGETQYF.

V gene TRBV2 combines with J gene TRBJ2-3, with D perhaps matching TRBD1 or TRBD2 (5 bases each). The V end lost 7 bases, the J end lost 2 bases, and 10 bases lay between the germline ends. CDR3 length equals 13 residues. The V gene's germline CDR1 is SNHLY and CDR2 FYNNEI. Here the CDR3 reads CASIEGTTDTQYF. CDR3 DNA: TGTGCCAGCATCGAGGGGACCACAGATACGCAGTATTTT. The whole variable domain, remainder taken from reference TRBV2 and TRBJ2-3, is EPEVTQTPSHQVTQMGQEVILRCVPISNHLYFYWYRQILGQKVEFLVSFYNNEISEKSEIFDDQFSVERPDGSNFTLKIRSTKLEDSAMYFCASIEGTTDTQYFGPGTRLTVL.

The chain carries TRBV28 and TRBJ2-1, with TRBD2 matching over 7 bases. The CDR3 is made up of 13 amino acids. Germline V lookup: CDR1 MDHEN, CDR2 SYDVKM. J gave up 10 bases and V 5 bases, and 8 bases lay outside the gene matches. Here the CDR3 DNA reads TGTGCCAGCAGTCCGGGAAGGGGAGGGGAGCAGTTCTTC. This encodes CASSPGRGGEQFF.

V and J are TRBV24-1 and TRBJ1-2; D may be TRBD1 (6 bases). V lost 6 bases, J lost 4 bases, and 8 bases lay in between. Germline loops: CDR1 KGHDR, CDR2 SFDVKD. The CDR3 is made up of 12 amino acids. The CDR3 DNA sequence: TGTGCCACCAGTTTAGGGGGCTATGGCTACACCTTC. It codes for CATSLGGYGYTF.

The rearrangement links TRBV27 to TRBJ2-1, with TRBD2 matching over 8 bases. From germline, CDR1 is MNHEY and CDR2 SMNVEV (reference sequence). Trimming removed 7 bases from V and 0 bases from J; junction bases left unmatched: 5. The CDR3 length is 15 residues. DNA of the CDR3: TGTGCCAGCACCAACGGGGGGGGCTCCTACAATGAGCAGTTCTTC. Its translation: CASTNGGGSYNEQFF.

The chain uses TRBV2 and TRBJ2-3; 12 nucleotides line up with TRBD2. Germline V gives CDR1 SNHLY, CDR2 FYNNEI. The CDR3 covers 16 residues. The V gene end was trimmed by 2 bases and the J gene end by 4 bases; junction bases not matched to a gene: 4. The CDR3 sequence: CASSERLAGVSDTQYF. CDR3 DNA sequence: TGTGCCAGCAGTGAAAGACTAGCGGGAGTATCAGATACGCAGTATTTT.

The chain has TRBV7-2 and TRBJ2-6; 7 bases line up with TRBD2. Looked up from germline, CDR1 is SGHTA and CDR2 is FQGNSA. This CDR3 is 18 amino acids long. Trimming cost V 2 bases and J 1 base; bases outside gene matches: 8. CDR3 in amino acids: CASSLKLLGGSGANVLTF. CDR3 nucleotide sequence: TGTGCCAGCAGCTTAAAGTTGTTGGGAGGGTCTGGGGCCAACGTCCTGACTTTC.

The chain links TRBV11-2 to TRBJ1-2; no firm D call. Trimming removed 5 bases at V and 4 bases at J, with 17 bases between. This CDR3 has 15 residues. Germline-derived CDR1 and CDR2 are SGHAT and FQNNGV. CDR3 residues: CASSLAQTNLYGYTF. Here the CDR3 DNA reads TGTGCCAGCAGCCTAGCTCAGACAAACCTCTATGGCTACACCTTC. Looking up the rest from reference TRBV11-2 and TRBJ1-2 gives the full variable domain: EAGVAQSPRYKIIEKRQSVAFWCNPISGHATLYWYQQILGQGPKLLIQFQNNGVVDDSQLPKDRFSAERLKGVDSTLKIQPAKLEDSAVYLCASSLAQTNLYGYTFGSGTRLTVV.

CDR3 sequence: CASSLYRDRTHYGYTF. As DNA, the CDR3 is TGTGCCAGCAGCTTATATAGGGACAGGACTCACTATGGCTACACCTTC. The chain recombines TRBV7-2 with TRBJ1-2; 8 bases line up with TRBD1. V lost 2 bases to trimming and J lost 3 bases; unmatched junction nucleotides: 8. The CDR3 covers 16 residues. From germline, CDR1 is SGHTA and CDR2 FQGNSA.

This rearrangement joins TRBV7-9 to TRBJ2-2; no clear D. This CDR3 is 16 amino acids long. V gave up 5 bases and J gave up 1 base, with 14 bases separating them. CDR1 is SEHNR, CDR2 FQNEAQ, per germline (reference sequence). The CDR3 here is CASSLGQKQNTGELFF. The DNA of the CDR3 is TGTGCCAGCAGCCTTGGGCAGAAACAGAACACCGGGGAGCTGTTTTTT.

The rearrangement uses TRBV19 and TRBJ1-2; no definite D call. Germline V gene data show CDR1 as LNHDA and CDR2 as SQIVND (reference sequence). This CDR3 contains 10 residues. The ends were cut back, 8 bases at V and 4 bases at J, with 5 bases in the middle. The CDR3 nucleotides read TGTGCCAGTGGGAGCTATGGCTACACCTTC. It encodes CASGSYGYTF.

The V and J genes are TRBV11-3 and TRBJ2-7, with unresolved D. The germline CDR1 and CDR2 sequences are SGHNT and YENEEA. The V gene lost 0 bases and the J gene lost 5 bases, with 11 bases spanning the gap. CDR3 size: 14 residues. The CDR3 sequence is CASSLDWRGHEQYF. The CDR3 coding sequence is TGTGCCAGCAGCTTAGATTGGCGTGGGCACGAGCAGTACTTC.

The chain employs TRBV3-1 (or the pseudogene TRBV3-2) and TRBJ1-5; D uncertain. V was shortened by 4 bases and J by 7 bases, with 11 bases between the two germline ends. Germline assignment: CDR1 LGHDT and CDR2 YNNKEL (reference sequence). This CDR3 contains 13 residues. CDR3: CASSPQVGQPQHF. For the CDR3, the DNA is TGTGCCAGCAGCCCCCAAGTAGGGCAGCCCCAGCATTTT.

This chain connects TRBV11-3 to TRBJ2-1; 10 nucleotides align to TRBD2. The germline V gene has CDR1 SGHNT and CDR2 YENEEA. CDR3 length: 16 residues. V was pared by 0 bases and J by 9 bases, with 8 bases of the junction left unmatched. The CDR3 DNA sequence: TGTGCCAGCAGCTTAGATTCTAGCGGGGGTAGGGGTGAGCAGTTCTTC. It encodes CASSLDSSGGRGEQFF.

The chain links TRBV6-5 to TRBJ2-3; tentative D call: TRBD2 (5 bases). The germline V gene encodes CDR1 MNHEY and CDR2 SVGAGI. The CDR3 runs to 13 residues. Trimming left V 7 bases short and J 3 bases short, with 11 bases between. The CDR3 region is CASIPTGTDTQYF. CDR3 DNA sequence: TGTGCCAGCATACCCACGGGGACAGATACGCAGTATTTT.

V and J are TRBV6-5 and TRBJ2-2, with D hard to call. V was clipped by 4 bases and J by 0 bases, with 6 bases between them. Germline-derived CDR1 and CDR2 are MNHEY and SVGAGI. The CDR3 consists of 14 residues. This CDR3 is CASSSSPNTGELFF. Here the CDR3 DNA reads TGTGCCAGCAGTTCCAGCCCGAACACCGGGGAGCTGTTTTTT.

The CDR3: CASSSFTDRGGGYGYTF. CDR3 coding DNA: TGTGCCAGCAGCTCCTTCACTGACAGGGGAGGGGGTTATGGCTACACCTTC. This rearrangement joins TRBV28 to TRBJ1-2; 8 bases agree with TRBD1. Germline CDR1 is MDHEN and CDR2 is SYDVKM. V shed 6 bases and J 5 bases; nucleotides not matched to a gene: 17. This CDR3 comprises 17 residues.

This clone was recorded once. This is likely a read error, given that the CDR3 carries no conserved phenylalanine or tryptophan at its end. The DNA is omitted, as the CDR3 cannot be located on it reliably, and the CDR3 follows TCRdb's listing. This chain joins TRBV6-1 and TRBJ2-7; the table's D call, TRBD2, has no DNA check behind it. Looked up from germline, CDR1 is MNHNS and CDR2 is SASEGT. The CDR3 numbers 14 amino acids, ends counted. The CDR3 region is CASSEWALAAHLRI.

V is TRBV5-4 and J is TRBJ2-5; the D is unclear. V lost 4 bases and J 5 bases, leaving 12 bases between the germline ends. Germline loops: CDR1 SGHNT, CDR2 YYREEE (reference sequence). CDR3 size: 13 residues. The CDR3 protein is CASSPGRRETQYF. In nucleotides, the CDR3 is TGTGCCAGCAGCCCCGGCCGGCGGGAGACCCAGTACTTC.

The CDR3 region has the DNA TGTGCCAGCAGCTTAACCTCTTCACGGACCCGAGACACTGAAGCTTTCTTT. It yields the protein CASSLTSSRTRDTEAFF. This chain links TRBV7-8 with TRBJ1-1; no clear D gene. The CDR3 runs to 17 residues. Deletions cut 2 bases from V and 3 bases from J, with 19 bases between. From germline, CDR1 is SGHVS and CDR2 FQNEAQ. Combining the CDR3 with reference TRBV7-8 and TRBJ1-1 gives the whole variable domain GAGVSQSPRYKVAKRGQDVALRCDPISGHVSLFWYQQALGQGPEFLTYFQNEAQLDKSGLPSDRFFAERPEGSVSTLKIQRTQQEDSAVYLCASSLTSSRTRDTEAFFGQGTRLTVV.